This T cell receptor beta chain was recorded in a study of shared clonotypes between healthy human individuals. V was cut by 3 bases and J by 6 bases, with 13 bases left in between. Germline CDR1 MNHEY, CDR2 SMNVEV (reference sequence). The CDR3 is 14 amino acids. Libraries were prepared by immunoSEQ multiplex PCR; TCRdb keeps only in-frame clonotypes and omits some of them. The sample shows a few million clones, about nine tenths of them seen only once. The sample comprised naive CD4+ T cells from PBMCs. Subset denoted: CD45RA+ positively selected. The TCR comes from a man between 18 and 35 years old in good health. Some clones in this sample may be carry-over from other donors' samples. V usage is TRBV27 and J usage is TRBJ2-3; D is ambiguous. Written as DNA, the CDR3 is TGTGCCAGCAGTTTTTCGTTTCTCAGGGATACGCAGTATTTT. Protein product: CASSFSFLRDTQYF.